Listed below are T cell receptor beta chains from one sample, sequenced in a study of T cell repertoires in cytomegalovirus infection. TCRdb re-called the reads through MiXCR, storing one row per CDR3 protein. The sample comprises about 490,000 distinct CDR3 sequences, around 27% of which are singletons, and around 13% rests with the top ten. The sequencing input was PBMCs. The receptors originated from a human donor in good health (CMV status not recorded). Some clones in this sample may be carry-over from other donors' samples. Both conserved end residues are part of each CDR3. The D gene is left open where the match is weak. Rows give clone size only sometimes, using once, few, many, or a class for an expanded clone.

v_call,j_call,d_call,clone_size,cdr3_aa,cdr3_nt
TRBV7-8,TRBJ2-5,-,many,CASSPPGTTETQYF,TGTGCCAGCAGCCCTCCCGGGACGACAGAGACCCAGTACTTC
TRBV28,TRBJ2-1,-,-,CASSFDPTLAEGTYEQFF,TGTGCCAGCAGTTTCGACCCGACCCTAGCAGAAGGCACTTATGAGCAGTTCTTC
TRBV7-3,TRBJ2-1,TRBD1,-,CASSLGQGLDEQFF,TGTGCCAGCAGCCTCGGACAGGGCCTCGATGAGCAGTTCTTC
TRBV4-1,TRBJ1-1,-,-,CASSPAGRLGKAFF,TGCGCCAGCAGCCCAGCAGGCCGCTTGGGGAAAGCTTTCTTT
TRBV2,TRBJ2-5,TRBD1,-,CASSGDRGQETQYF,TGTGCCAGCAGTGGGGACAGGGGGCAAGAGACCCAGTACTTC
TRBV7-2,TRBJ1-3,TRBD1,-,CASSFGTASGNTIYF,TGTGCCAGCAGCTTCGGGACAGCCTCTGGAAACACCATATATTTT
TRBV7-2,TRBJ2-7,-,few,CASSLVTVYEQYF,TGTGCCAGCAGCTTAGTGACTGTATACGAGCAGTACTTC
TRBV28,TRBJ2-7,-,-,CASKGVVYEQYF,TGTGCCAGCAAGGGGGTGGTCTACGAGCAGTACTTC
TRBV7-2,TRBJ1-6,-,many,CASSRLNGGFNNSPLHF,TGTGCCAGCAGCCGTCTAAATGGAGGGTTTAATAATTCACCCCTCCACTTT
TRBV12-3/TRBV12-4,TRBJ1-5,-,many,CASRPQGNSNQPQHF,TGTGCCAGTAGACCTCAGGGGAATAGCAATCAGCCCCAGCATTTT
TRBV6-5,TRBJ2-5,TRBD2,few,CASSRTGGAGAPETQYF,TGTGCCAGCAGTAGGACCGGGGGGGCGGGAGCCCCAGAGACCCAGTACTTC